One and the same sample provided the 2 T cell receptor beta chains below, sequenced in a study of blood T cell repertoires in COVID-19. Using immunoSEQ multiplex PCR, the repertoire was profiled, and TCRdb retains in-frame clones only, with some absent. The table lists around 250,000 clones, 86% of them singletons, with about 3% in the top ten. Sequenced input: peripheral blood. These receptors all come from a woman younger than 45 with active or convalescent COVID-19.

The rearrangement joins TRBV5-4 to TRBJ2-1; 8 bases map to TRBD2. The CDR3 is made up of 15 amino acids. With 2 bases clipped from V and 5 bases from J, the junction kept 6 bases outside the gene matches. Germline loops: CDR1 SGHNT, CDR2 YYREEE (reference sequence). CDR3 sequence reads: CASSFELADHNEQFF. The DNA of the CDR3 is TGTGCCAGCAGCTTTGAACTAGCGGACCACAATGAGCAGTTCTTC.

This rearrangement joins TRBV11-2 to TRBJ1-4; a weak D match, TRBD1 (6 bases). Per germline, CDR1 SGHAT and CDR2 FQNNGV. The ends were cut back, 1 base at V and 0 bases at J, with 18 bases in the middle. CDR3 size: 19 residues. CDR3: CASSLAPPGDNATNEKLFF. For the CDR3, the DNA is TGTGCCAGCAGCTTAGCCCCTCCCGGGGACAATGCAACTAATGAAAAACTGTTTTTT. The full variable domain, rest sourced from reference TRBV11-2 and TRBJ1-4, is EAGVAQSPRYKIIEKRQSVAFWCNPISGHATLYWYQQILGQGPKLLIQFQNNGVVDDSQLPKDRFSAERLKGVDSTLKIQPAKLEDSAVYLCASSLAPPGDNATNEKLFFGSGTQLSVL.